This T cell receptor beta chain was identified in a study of beta chain features in type 1 diabetes (dated by TCRdb to the late 2010s). With respect to the entire study: Patients and healthy donors did not differ in mean age, gender distribution, total cell number or subset yield. Regulatory and stem cell-like memory subsets were obtained from only 8 patients and roughly eight healthy donors, while naive and central memory subsets were obtained from all 28 donors. Across all samples, around 100 million sorted cells were examined, and cell number per subset correlated strongly with RNA yield. The study compared the TCRB repertoires of sorted circulating CD4+ T cell subsets in recently diagnosed type 1 diabetes patients with those in matched healthy donors. The full study reports these points: Naive, central memory and regulatory TCRB repertoires appeared to be more similar among patients than among healthy donors. Patients with type 1 diabetes made fewer insertions and deleted more nucleotides at VDJ recombination sites, implying thymic rearrangement abnormalities. Shorter templates might be favored by PCR, yet because patient and control samples were amplified and corrected together, any such skew would affect both groups equally. Type 1 diabetes patients showed a moderate but significant shortening of TCRB CDR3 length in all four CD4+ subsets. Only small numbers of individuals were included in the HLA sub-analyses, which left unresolved whether HLA type had any influence on TCRB rearrangement. Because cDNA rather than genomic DNA was sequenced, highly expressing activated cells could have been over-represented, although no difference in activation and CD3 levels was found between groups.

The V end loses 1 base and the J end loses 6 bases, and a stretch of 6 bases separates them. Including cysteine and phenylalanine, the CDR3 has 12 amino acids. Only the CDR3 DNA is retained, 36 bases long and in frame from the first base. CDR1 SGDLS and CDR2 YYNGEE are derived from the germline V gene. As for this clone: The antigen it binds to is not known. The input lacks base qualities; no much larger clone sits a single base away.

Each donor gave one peripheral blood draw, about 110 mL on average, collected into heparinised tubes. A BD FACSAria II was used to sort naive, central memory, regulatory and stem cell-like memory CD4+ T cells with a panel that included CD45RO, CCR7, CD25, CD127, CD95 and CD27. Every sorted population had a purity above 98%. Right away, PBMCs were isolated by Lymphoprep density gradient centrifugation and were stained directly, with no culture step. So that batch effects would be minimized, each experiment stained and sorted samples in pairs, pairing one healthy donor with one patient. The entire amount of isolated RNA was reverse transcribed using the High Capacity cDNA Reverse Transcription Kit, so the sequenced TCRB transcripts were expressed ones. Deep immunoSEQ sequencing was applied to naive, central memory and regulatory T cell samples, giving an average of around 3.4 million total reads per sample. Sorted cells were lysed in RLT buffer and RNA was extracted with DNase-treated RNeasy Micro or Mini kits, depending on cell number. To prevent cross-contamination, each cell subset was processed individually, whereas patient and healthy donor samples were processed jointly. The immunoSEQ multiplex PCR was used to amplify TCRB sequences from cDNA, yielding 87-bp fragments that span the CDR3 region. Sequencing of the amplicons was done on the Illumina HiSeq platform. Processing in the source paper ran as follows. Synthetic template baselines were used to correct PCR bias computationally, reads within Hamming distance 2 were collapsed, and singletons that could not be merged were discarded. Reads were aligned against IMGT to assign V, D and J genes, CDR3 length and insertions or deletions at six rearrangement sites. Clonotype counts were normalized to sorted cell number within each subset before computing true diversity and Gini coefficients with the tcR R package. The overlap coefficient, calculated on TCRB nucleotide sequences, was used to quantify repertoire sharing. Out-of-frame TCRB sequences from naive cells were analyzed to stand in for the pre-selection repertoire. The table comes from immuneACCESS by way of TCRdb, which keeps in-frame sequences with V and J called. Part of the clones is missing from these tables; in studies checked, under half for an unresolved V gene and the rest for unknown reasons. For V, J and clone size, that table is used; D and trimming come from the DNA. The sample data list roughly 500,000 clones, and over 10% of these were observed just once. The ten largest clones add up to 0.045% to 0.05% of the sample.

The rearrangement joined TRBV9 to TRBJ2-3; D gene: possibly TRBD1, on 6 matching bases. The receptor was isolated from a woman between 18 and 29 years old in good health. Sequences were obtained from naive CD4+ T cells from blood. The intended sense of this specimen's cell subset or site label: true naive CD4+ T cells. DNA sequence: TGTGCCAGCAGCGTACAGGGGGATACGCAGTATTTT. Its protein product is CASSVQGDTQYF.